This TCR beta chain was obtained from a study of blood T cell repertoires in COVID-19. Overall study context: Collection of acute and convalescent COVID-19 samples took place in the United States, Italy and Spain. Sample material is recorded as cDNA or gDNA derived from T cells, B-cell-depleted T cells, or PBMCs.

Germline V gives CDR1 GTSNPN, CDR2 SVGIG (reference sequence). V lost 2 bases and J lost 7, with 9 bases in between. The CDR3 is 13 residues long. Per the original methods: Reference gene primer amplification gave nucleated cell count estimates. The assay was immunoSEQ multiplex PCR, and TCRdb's table has in-frame clones only and misses some. V and J calls and clone size are those listed in that table; D and trimming were worked out from the DNA. The sample holds under 45,000 clones, nearly 90% seen once. The V and J genes are TRBV30 and TRBJ1-6; TRBD1 might be the D (5 bases). The sequence came from a man aged 55 to 70 with acute or convalescent COVID-19. Specimen: peripheral blood. DNA for the CDR3: TGTGCCTGGAGTTTGACAGAAAATTCACCCCTCCACTTT. It encodes CAWSLTENSPLHF.